A single sample gave rise to the 7 T cell receptor beta chains below, sequenced in a study of T cell responses to AZD1222 COVID-19 vaccine. TCRdb keeps only in-frame clones here, not all; method: immunoSEQ multiplex PCR. The sample shows roughly 160,000 clones, roughly nine tenths of them seen only once. The source material was peripheral blood, sampled on day 0 of MenACWY control vaccination. All receptors come from an adult in good health.

This clone was found a few times. This sequence joins TRBV18 and TRBJ2-7; TRBD2 agrees at 10 bases. V shed 3 bases, J shed 7 bases, and the junction held 9 bases outside the gene matches. The CDR3 runs to 15 residues. The germline V gene has CDR1 KGHSH and CDR2 LQKENI. The CDR3 nucleotides read TGTGCCAGCTCACCGACGCTAGCGGGAGTAGGAGAGCAGTACTTC. This translates into CASSPTLAGVGEQYF.

The gene calls are TRBV19 and TRBJ2-7; D remains ambiguous. The germline gives CDR1 LNHDA, CDR2 SQIVND (reference sequence). This CDR3 has 14 residues. Trimming removed 2 bases from V and 1 base from J, with 9 bases in between. The CDR3 DNA reads as TGTGCCAGTAGTATAAGTCTACAGTCCTACGAGCAGTACTTC. Translated, it gives CASSISLQSYEQYF. The variable domain in full, completed from reference TRBV19 and TRBJ2-7, reads DGGITQSPKYLFRKEGQNVTLSCEQNLNHDAMYWYRQDPGQGLRLIYYSQIVNDFQKGDIAEGYSVSREKKESFPLTVTSAQKNPTAFYLCASSISLQSYEQYFGPGTRLTVT.

This clone was observed a single time. The chain employs TRBV7-9 and TRBJ2-1; 7 bases are a match to TRBD1. V trimming: 4 bases; J trimming: 6 bases; junction bases outside the gene matches: 12. Germline CDR1 SEHNR, CDR2 FQNEAQ (reference sequence). The CDR3 is 16 residues long. The CDR3 nucleotides are TGTGCCAGCAGCTCCCAACAGGGGCTCCGGGGCAATGAGCAGTTCTTC. As protein: CASSSQQGLRGNEQFF. The variable domain in full, with the rest retrieved from reference TRBV7-9 and TRBJ2-1, is DTGVSQNPRHKITKRGQNVTFRCDPISEHNRLYWYRQTLGQGPEFLTYFQNEAQLEKSRLLSDRFSAERPKGSFSTLEIQRTEQGDSAMYLCASSSQQGLRGNEQFFGPGTRLTVL.

The chain carries TRBV3-1 (or the pseudogene TRBV3-2) and TRBJ2-2; D may be TRBD1 or TRBD2 (5 bases each). The CDR3 runs 14 residues. V was trimmed by 4 bases and J by 0 bases, leaving 6 bases between them. Germline V gene sequence: CDR1 LGHDT, CDR2 YNNKEL (reference sequence). CDR3 protein: CASSPGPNTGELFF. In DNA, the CDR3 is TGTGCCAGCAGCCCGGGACCGAACACCGGGGAGCTGTTTTTT.

The rearrangement links TRBV27 to TRBJ2-7; D tentatively reads TRBD1 or TRBD2 (6 bases each). Trimming stripped 9 bases from V and 2 bases from J, with 17 bases between. CDR1 is MNHEY, CDR2 SMNVEV, per germline (reference sequence). CDR3 length equals 14 residues. In DNA form, the CDR3 reads TGTGCCAGTCGTGGGGGGACAAGGCCCTACGAGCAGTACTTC. This codes for CASRGGTRPYEQYF.

The V call is TRBV30, the J call TRBJ1-1, with no clear D. Trimming removed 0 bases at V and 3 bases at J, with 8 bases between. Per the germline V gene, CDR1 is GTSNPN and CDR2 is SVGIG (reference sequence). CDR3 length equals 13 residues. In DNA, the CDR3 is TGTGCCTGGAGTGTCGGGCGCTACACTGAAGCTTTCTTT. Residues: CAWSVGRYTEAFF.

The chain uses TRBV7-2 and TRBJ1-1; 7 nucleotides agree with TRBD1. This CDR3 has 18 residues. Germline assignment: CDR1 SGHTA and CDR2 FQGNSA. The V segment lost 6 bases and the J segment 0 bases; nucleotides outside the gene matches: 16. This chain's CDR3 is CASSIYPGQMMMNTEAFF. The CDR3 DNA follows: TGTGCCAGCAGTATCTACCCGGGACAGATGATGATGAACACTGAAGCTTTCTTT.